This T cell receptor (beta chain) stems from a study of blood T cell repertoires in COVID-19. The repertoire was sequenced with immunoSEQ multiplex PCR; TCRdb's copy has only in-frame clones and lacks some. The sample lists some 39,000 clones, around 82% occurring once. The CDR3 loop spans 14 amino acids. V lost 5 bases, J lost 7 bases, and 3 bases stayed unmatched. Germline CDR1 SNHLY, CDR2 FYNNEI. The chain uses TRBV2 and TRBJ1-5; TRBD1 matches at 12 bases. This receptor was taken from an elderly man with acute or convalescent COVID-19. Sequencing was performed on peripheral blood. The DNA for the CDR3 is TGTGCCAGCAGTCTGGGGACAGGGGGCCAGCCCCAGCATTTT. Amino acids: CASSLGTGGQPQHF.